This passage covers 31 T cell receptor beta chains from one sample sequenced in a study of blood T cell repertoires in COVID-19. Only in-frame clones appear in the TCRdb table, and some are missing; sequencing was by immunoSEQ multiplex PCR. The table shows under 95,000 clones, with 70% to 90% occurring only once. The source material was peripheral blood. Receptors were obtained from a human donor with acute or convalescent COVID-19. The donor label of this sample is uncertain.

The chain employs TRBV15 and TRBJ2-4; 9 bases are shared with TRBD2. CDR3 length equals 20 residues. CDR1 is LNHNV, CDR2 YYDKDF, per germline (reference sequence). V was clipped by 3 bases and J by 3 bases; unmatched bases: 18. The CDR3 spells CATSSLGGGARGSGKNIQYF. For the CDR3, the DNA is TGTGCCACCAGCAGTTTAGGCGGGGGGGCCCGGGGTAGCGGCAAAAACATTCAGTACTTC.

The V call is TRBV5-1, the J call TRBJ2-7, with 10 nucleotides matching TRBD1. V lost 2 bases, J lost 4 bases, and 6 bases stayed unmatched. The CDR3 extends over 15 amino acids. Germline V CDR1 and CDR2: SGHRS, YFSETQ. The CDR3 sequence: CASSLPGTGVYEQYF. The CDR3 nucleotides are TGCGCCAGCAGCTTACCCGGGACAGGGGTTTACGAGCAGTACTTC.

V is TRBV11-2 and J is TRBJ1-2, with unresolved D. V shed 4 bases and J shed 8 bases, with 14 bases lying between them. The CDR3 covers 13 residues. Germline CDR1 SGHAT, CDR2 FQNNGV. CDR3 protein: CASSSFGEDGYTF. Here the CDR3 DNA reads TGTGCCAGCAGCTCCTTCGGGGAGGACGGCTACACCTTC.

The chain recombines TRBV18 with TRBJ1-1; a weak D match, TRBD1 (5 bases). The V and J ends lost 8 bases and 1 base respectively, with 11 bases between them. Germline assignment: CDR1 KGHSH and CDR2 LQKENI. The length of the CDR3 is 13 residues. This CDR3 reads CASTGQTNTEAFF. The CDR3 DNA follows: TGTGCCAGCACTGGACAAACGAACACTGAAGCTTTCTTT.

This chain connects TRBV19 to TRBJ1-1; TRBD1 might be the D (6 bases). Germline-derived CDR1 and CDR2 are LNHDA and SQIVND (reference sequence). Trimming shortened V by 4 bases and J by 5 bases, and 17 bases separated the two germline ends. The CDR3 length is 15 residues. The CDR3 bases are TGTGCCAGTAGTAAACAGGGTTTTCTGGGAACTGAAGCTTTCTTT. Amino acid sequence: CASSKQGFLGTEAFF.

CDR3 loop: CASSRPGGTQPQHF. The CDR3 DNA sequence: TGTGCCAGTAGCCGACCAGGAGGGACTCAGCCCCAGCATTTT. This chain links TRBV19 with TRBJ1-5; D perhaps matches TRBD1 (5 bases). V lost 6 bases and J lost 6, with 15 bases in between. This CDR3 is built from 14 residues. Germline V gene data show CDR1 as LNHDA and CDR2 as SQIVND (reference sequence).

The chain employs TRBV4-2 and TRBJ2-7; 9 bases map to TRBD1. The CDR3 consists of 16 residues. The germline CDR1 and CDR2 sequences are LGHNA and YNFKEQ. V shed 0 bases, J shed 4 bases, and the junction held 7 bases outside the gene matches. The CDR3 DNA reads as TGTGCCAGCAGCCAAGAGGGAACAGGGGGCACTTACGAGCAGTACTTC. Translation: CASSQEGTGGTYEQYF.

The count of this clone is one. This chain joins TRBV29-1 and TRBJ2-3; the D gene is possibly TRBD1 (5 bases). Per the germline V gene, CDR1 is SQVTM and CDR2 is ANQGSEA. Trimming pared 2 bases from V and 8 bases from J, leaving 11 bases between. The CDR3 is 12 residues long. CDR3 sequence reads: CSVEPLQGTQYF. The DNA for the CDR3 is TGCAGCGTTGAACCCCTCCAGGGTACGCAGTATTTT.

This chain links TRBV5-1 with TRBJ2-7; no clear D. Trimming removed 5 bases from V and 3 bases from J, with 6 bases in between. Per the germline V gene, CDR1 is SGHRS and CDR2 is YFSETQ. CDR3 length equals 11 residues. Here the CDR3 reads CASRESYEQYF. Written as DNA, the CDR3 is TGCGCCAGCAGGGAGAGCTACGAGCAGTACTTC. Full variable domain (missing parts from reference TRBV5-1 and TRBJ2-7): KAGVTQTPRYLIKTRGQQVTLSCSPISGHRSVSWYQQTPGQGLQFLFEYFSETQRNKGNFPGRFSGRQFSNSRSEMNVSTLELGDSALYLCASRESYEQYFGPGTRLTVT.

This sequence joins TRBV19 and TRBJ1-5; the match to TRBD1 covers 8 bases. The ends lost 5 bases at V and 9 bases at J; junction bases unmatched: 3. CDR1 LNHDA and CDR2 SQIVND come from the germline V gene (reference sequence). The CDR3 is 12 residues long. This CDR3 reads CASSVGTGPQHF. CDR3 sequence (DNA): TGTGCCAGTAGTGTCGGGACAGGGCCCCAGCATTTT.

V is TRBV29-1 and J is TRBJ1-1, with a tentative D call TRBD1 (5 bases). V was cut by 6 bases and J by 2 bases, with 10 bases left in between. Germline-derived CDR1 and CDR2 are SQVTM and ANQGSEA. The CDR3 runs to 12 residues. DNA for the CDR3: TGCAGCGTCGCGACAGAAAACACTGAAGCTTTCTTT. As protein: CSVATENTEAFF.

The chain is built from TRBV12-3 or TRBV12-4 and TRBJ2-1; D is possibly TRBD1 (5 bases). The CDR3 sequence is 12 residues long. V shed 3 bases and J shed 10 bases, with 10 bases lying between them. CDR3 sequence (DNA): TGTGCCAGCAGTTTTACAGGTGGGGAGCAGTTCTTC. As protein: CASSFTGGEQFF.

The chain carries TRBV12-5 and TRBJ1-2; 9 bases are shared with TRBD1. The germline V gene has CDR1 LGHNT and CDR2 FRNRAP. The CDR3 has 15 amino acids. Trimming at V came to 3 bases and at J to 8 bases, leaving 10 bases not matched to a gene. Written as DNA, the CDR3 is TGTGCTAGTGGTTTAGATATGGACAGGGGAAAAGGCTACACCTTC. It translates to CASGLDMDRGKGYTF.

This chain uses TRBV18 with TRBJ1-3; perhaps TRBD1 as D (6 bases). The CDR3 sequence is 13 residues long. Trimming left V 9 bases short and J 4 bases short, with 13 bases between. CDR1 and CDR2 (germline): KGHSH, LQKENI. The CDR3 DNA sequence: TGTGCCAGTTCAAAGGGGGGGGGAAACACCATATATTTT. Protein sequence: CASSKGGGNTIYF.

The chain's CDR3 is CASSQGIAGAYNEQFF. The CDR3 DNA reads TGCGCCAGCAGCCAAGGAATAGCGGGGGCCTACAATGAGCAGTTCTTC. The rearrangement links TRBV4-1 to TRBJ2-1; 9 bases map to TRBD2. Germline CDR1 is MGHRA and CDR2 is YSYEKL. The CDR3 totals 16 residues. J gave up 2 bases and V 1 base, and 3 bases lay outside the gene matches.

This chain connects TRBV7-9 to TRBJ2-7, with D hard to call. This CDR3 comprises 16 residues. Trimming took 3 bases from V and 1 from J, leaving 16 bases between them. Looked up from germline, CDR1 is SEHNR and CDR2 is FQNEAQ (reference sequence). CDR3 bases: TGTGCCAGCAGCTTCCCGACGTCAACTACATCCTACGAGCAGTACTTC. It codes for CASSFPTSTTSYEQYF.

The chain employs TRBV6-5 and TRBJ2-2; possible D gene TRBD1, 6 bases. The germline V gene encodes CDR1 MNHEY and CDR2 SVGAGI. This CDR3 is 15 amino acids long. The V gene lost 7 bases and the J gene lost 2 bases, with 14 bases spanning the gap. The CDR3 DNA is TGTGCCAGCAAGTATCCCGGGACAAACACCGGGGAGCTGTTTTTT. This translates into CASKYPGTNTGELFF.

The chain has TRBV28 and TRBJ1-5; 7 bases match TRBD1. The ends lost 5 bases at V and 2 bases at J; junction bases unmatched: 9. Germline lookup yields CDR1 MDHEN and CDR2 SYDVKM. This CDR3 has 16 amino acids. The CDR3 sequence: CASSPWTGGGNQPQHF. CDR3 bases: TGTGCCAGCAGTCCGTGGACAGGAGGTGGCAATCAGCCCCAGCATTTT.

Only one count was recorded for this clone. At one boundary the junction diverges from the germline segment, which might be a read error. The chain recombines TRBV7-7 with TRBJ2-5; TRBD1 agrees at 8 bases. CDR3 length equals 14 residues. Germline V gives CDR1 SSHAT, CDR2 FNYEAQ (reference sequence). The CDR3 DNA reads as TGTGCTAGCAGCCCTCGGACAGGGACGGAGACCCAGTACTTC. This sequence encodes CASSPRTGTETQYF.

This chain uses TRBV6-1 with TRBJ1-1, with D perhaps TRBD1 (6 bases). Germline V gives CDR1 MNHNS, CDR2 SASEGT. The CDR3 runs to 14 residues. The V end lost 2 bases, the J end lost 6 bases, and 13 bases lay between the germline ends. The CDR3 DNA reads TGTGCCAGCAGTGAACCCTTCAGGGGCCCTGAAGCTTTCTTT. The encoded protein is CASSEPFRGPEAFF.

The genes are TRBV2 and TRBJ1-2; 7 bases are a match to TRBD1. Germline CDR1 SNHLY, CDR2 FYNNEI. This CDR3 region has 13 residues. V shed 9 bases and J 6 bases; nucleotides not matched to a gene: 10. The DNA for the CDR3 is TGTGCCAGACAGGGGCGCATCATTCATGGCTACACCTTC. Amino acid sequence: CARQGRIIHGYTF.

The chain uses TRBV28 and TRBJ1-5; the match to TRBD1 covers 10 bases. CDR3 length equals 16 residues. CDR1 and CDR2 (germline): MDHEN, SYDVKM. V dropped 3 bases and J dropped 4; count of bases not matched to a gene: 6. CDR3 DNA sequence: TGTGCCAGCAGTTTGTGGACAGGGGGTCGTAATCAGCCCCAGCATTTT. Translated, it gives CASSLWTGGRNQPQHF. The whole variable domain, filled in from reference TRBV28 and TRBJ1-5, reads DVKVTQSSRYLVKRTGEKVFLECVQDMDHENMFWYRQDPGLGLRLIYFSYDVKMKEKGDIPEGYSVSREKKERFSLILESASTNQTSMYLCASSLWTGGRNQPQHFGDGTRLSIL.

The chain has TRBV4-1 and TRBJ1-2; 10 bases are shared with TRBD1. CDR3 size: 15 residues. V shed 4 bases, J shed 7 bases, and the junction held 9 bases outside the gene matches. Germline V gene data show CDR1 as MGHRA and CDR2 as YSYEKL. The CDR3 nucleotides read TGCGCCAGCAGCCCGCGACAGGGGGCGTATAGTGGCTACACCTTC. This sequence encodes CASSPRQGAYSGYTF.

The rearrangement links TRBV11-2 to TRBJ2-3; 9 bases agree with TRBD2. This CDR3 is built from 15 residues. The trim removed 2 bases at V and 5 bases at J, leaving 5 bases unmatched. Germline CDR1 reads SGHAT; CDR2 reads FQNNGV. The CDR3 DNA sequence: TGTGCCAGCAGCTTATTCCTAGCGGGGATAGATACGCAGTATTTT. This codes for CASSLFLAGIDTQYF.

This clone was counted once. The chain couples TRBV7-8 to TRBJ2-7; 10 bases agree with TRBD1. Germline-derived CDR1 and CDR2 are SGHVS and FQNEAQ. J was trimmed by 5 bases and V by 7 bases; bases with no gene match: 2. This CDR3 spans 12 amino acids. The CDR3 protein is CASKGQGNEQYF. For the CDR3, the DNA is TGTGCCAGCAAGGGACAGGGGAACGAGCAGTACTTC. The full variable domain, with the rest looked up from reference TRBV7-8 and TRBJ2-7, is GAGVSQSPRYKVAKRGQDVALRCDPISGHVSLFWYQQALGQGPEFLTYFQNEAQLDKSGLPSDRFFAERPEGSVSTLKIQRTQQEDSAVYLCASKGQGNEQYFGPGTRLTVT.

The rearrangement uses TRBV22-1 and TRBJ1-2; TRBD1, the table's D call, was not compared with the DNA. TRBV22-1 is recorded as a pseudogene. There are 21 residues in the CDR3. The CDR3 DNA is TGTCCTGGGAGCGCCGCCTTGAAAGCAAGGCCGGAATTTGGGGCGTATAGTGGCTACACCTTC. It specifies CPGSAALKARPEFGAYSGYTF.

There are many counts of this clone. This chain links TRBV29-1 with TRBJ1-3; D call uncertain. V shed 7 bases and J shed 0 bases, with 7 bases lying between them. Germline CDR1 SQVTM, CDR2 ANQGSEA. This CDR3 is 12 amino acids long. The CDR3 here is CSARFSGNTIYF. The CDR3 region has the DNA TGCAGCGCCAGGTTCTCTGGAAACACCATATATTTT.

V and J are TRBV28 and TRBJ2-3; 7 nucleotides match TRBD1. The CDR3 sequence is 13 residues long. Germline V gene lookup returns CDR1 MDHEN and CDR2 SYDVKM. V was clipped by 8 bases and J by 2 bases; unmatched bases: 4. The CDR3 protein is CASAGTVTDTQYF. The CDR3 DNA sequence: TGTGCCAGCGCAGGGACAGTCACAGATACGCAGTATTTT.

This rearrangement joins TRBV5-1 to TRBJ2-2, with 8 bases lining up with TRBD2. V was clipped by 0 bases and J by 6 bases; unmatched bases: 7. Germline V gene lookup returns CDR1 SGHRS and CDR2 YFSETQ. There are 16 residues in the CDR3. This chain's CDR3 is CASSLGGGRRAGELFF. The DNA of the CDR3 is TGCGCCAGCAGCTTGGGCGGGGGGCGCAGAGCCGGGGAGCTGTTTTTT.

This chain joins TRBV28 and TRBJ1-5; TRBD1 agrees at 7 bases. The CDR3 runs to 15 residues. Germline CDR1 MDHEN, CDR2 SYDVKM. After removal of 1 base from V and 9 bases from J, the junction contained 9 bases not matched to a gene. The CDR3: CASSLSGDSRRPQHF. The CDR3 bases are TGTGCCAGCAGTTTATCAGGGGACAGCCGGCGGCCCCAGCATTTT.

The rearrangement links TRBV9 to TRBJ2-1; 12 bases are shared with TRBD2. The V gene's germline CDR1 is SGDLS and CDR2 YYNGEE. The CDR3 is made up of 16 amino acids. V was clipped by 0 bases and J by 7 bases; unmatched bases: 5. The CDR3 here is CASSVGASGGANEQFF. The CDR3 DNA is TGTGCCAGCAGCGTAGGGGCTAGCGGGGGGGCAAATGAGCAGTTCTTC.